This T cell receptor (beta chain) is from a study of blood T cell repertoires in COVID-19. Overall study: T cells, B-cell-depleted T cells, or PBMCs supplied cDNA or gDNA.

CDR3 length: 16 amino acids. With 4 bases clipped from V and 3 bases from J, the junction kept 7 bases outside the gene matches. Looked up from germline, CDR1 is MNHNS and CDR2 is SASEGT. The study recruited people aged about 18 to 89 years across 24 US areas. Using immunoSEQ multiplex PCR, the repertoire was profiled, and TCRdb retains in-frame clones only, with some absent. This repertoire shows around 190,000 clones, around 83% found once; its top ten account for about 22%. The sequence was obtained from a woman aged 40 to 50 in a cohort exposed to, infected with or recovered from COVID-19 (not recorded which). The sequenced material came from PBMCs or T cells enriched from blood (not recorded which). The chain has TRBV6-1 and TRBJ2-3, with 10 bases matching TRBD1. The CDR3 nucleotides read TGTGCCAGCAGTGGAAGGGACAGGGGTAGGACAGATACGCAGTATTTT. It yields the protein CASSGRDRGRTDTQYF.